In its sample, the clone carrying this T cell receptor (beta chain) was seen many times. As yet, its antigen is unknown. Diagnoses rested on clinical symptoms, serum thyroxine and TRAb, thyroid ultrasound and orbital computed tomography. Amplification of TCR beta CDR3 regions was performed using RNA transcripts as template. With the HTBI primer set, the TCR CDR3 went through a first round of RT-PCR. TCRdb re-analysed the multiplex PCR reads in MiXCR, keeping a single row per CDR3 protein. The sample includes 200,000 to 250,000 distinct CDR3 sequences, around 19% seen only once; the top ten take around 43%. The data belong to a study of T cells in Graves' hyperthyroidism and ophthalmopathy. Overall study results and limits: A model using 13 V-J features told ophthalmopathy apart from stable hyperthyroidism.

The sample comprised blood. The source of this sequence is a man aged 40-49 years with Graves' hyperthyroidism.

CDR3 sequence (DNA): TGTGCCAGCAGTCCTGTCCCGGGACAGGGACCAAACACTGAAGCTTTCTTT. Protein: CASSPVPGQGPNTEAFF. The V call is TRBV12-3 or TRBV12-4, the J call TRBJ1-1; TRBD1 matches at 9 bases. V was pared by 5 bases and J by 2 bases, with 12 bases of the junction left unmatched. The CDR3 has 17 amino acids.